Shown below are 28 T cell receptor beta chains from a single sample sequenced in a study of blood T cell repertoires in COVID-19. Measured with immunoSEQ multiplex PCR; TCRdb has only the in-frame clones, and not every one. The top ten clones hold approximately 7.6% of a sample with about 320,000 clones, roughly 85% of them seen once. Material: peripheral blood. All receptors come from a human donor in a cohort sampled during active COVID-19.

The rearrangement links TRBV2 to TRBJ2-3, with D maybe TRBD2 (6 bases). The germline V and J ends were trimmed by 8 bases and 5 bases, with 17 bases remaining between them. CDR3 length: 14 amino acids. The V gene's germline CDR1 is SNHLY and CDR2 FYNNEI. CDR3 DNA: TGTGCCAGCGGGCGGGGAAAAGGGGAAGATACGCAGTATTTT. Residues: CASGRGKGEDTQYF. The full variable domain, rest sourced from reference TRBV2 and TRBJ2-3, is EPEVTQTPSHQVTQMGQEVILRCVPISNHLYFYWYRQILGQKVEFLVSFYNNEISEKSEIFDDQFSVERPDGSNFTLKIRSTKLEDSAMYFCASGRGKGEDTQYFGPGTRLTVL.

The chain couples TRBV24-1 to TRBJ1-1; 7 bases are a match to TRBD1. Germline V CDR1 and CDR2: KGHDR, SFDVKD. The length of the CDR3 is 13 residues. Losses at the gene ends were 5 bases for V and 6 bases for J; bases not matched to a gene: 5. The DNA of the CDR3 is TGTGCCACCAGTGCTGGGACAGAGTCTGAAGCTTTCTTT. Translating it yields CATSAGTESEAFF.

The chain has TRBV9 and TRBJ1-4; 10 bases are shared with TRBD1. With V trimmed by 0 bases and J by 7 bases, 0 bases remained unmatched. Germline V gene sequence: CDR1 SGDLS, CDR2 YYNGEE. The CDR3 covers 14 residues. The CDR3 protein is CASSVGTGGEKLFF. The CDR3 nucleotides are TGTGCCAGCAGCGTAGGGACAGGGGGTGAAAAACTGTTTTTT. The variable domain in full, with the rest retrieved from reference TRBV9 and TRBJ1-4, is DSGVTQTPKHLITATGQRVTLRCSPRSGDLSVYWYQQSLDQGLQFLIQYYNGEERAKGNILERFSAQQFPDLHSELNLSSLELGDSALYFCASSVGTGGEKLFFGSGTQLSVL.

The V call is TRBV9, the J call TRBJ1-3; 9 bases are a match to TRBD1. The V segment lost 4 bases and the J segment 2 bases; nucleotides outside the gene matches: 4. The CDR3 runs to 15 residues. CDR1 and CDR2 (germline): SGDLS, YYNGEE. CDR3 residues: CASSTGQGTGNTIYF. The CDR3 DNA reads TGTGCCAGCAGCACGGGACAGGGTACTGGAAACACCATATATTTT.

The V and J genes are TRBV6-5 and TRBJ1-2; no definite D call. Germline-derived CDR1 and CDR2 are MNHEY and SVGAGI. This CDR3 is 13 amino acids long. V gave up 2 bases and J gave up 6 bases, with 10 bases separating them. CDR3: CASSYRARDGYTF. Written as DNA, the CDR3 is TGTGCCAGCAGTTACCGGGCGAGGGATGGCTACACCTTC.

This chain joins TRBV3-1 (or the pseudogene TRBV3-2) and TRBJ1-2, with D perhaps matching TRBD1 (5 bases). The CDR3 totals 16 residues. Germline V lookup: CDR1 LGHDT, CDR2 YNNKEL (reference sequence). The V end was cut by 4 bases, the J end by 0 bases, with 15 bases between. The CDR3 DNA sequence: TGTGCCAGCAGCCGCTCCAACAGGCTAACTAACTATGGCTACACCTTC. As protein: CASSRSNRLTNYGYTF.

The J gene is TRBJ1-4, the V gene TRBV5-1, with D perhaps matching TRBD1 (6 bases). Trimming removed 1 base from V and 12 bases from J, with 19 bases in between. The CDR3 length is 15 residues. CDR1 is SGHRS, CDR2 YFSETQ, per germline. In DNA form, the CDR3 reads TGCGCCAGCAGCTTGTATCCAGGGGCCCCCGTGGAACTGTTTTTT. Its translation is CASSLYPGAPVELFF.

This CDR3 reads CASSLNPDRQVLWGYTF. DNA of the CDR3: TGCGCCAGCAGCTTGAATCCTGATAGACAGGTTCTTTGGGGCTACACCTTC. The V and J genes are TRBV5-1 and TRBJ1-2; TRBD1 is a possible D gene (6 bases). V was clipped by 1 base and J by 8 bases, with 24 bases between them. Germline V gene sequence: CDR1 SGHRS, CDR2 YFSETQ. There are 17 residues in the CDR3.

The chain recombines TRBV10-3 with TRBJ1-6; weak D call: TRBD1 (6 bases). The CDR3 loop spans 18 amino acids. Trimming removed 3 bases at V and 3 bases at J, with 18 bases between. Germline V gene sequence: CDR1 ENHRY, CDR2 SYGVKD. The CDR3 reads CAISESRTGGGYNSPLHF. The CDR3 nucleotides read TGTGCCATCAGTGAATCAAGAACTGGGGGCGGCTATAATTCACCCCTCCACTTT.

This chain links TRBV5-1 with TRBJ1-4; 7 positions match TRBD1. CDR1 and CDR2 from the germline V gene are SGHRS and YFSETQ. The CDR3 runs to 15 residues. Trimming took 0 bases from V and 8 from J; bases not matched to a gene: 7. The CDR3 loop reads CASSLDGTVAEKLFF. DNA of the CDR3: TGCGCCAGCAGCTTGGATGGGACAGTGGCCGAAAAACTGTTTTTT.

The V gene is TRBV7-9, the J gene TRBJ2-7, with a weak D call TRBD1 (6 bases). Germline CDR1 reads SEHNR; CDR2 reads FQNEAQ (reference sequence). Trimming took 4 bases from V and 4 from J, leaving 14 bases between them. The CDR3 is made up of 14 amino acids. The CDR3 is CASSSQGTTYEQYF. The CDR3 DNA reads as TGTGCCAGCAGCTCTCAAGGGACAACATACGAGCAGTACTTC.

CDR3 region: CASSVDLAGVEQYF. In DNA, the CDR3 is TGTGCCAGCAGCGTAGATTTAGCGGGGGTCGAGCAGTACTTC. The chain recombines TRBV9 with TRBJ2-7; 9 positions match TRBD2. J lost 6 bases, V lost 0 bases, and 4 bases had no gene match. In germline, CDR1 is SGDLS, CDR2 YYNGEE. The CDR3 extends over 14 amino acids.

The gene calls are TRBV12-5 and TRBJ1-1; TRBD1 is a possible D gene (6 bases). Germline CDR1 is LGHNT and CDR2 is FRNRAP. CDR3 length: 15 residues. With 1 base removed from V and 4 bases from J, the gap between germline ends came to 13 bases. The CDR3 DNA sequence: TGTGCTAGTGGTTTGGCTACAGGGAGAGGCACTGAAGCTTTCTTT. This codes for CASGLATGRGTEAFF.

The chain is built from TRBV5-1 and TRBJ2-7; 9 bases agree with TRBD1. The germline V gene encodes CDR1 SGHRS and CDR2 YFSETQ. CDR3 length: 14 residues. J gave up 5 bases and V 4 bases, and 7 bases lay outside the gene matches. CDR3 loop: CASSQTDRGHEQYF. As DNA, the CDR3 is TGCGCCAGCAGCCAAACGGACAGGGGCCACGAGCAGTACTTC.

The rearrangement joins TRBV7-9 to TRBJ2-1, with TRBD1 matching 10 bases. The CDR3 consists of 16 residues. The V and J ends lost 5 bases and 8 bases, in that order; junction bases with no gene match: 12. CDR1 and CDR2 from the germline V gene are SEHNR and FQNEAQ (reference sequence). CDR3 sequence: CASSPVDRGRGDEQFF. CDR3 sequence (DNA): TGTGCCAGCAGCCCGGTCGACAGGGGGCGCGGAGATGAGCAGTTCTTC. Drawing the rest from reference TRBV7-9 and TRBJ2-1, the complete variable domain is DTGVSQNPRHKITKRGQNVTFRCDPISEHNRLYWYRQTLGQGPEFLTYFQNEAQLEKSRLLSDRFSAERPKGSFSTLEIQRTEQGDSAMYLCASSPVDRGRGDEQFFGPGTRLTVL.

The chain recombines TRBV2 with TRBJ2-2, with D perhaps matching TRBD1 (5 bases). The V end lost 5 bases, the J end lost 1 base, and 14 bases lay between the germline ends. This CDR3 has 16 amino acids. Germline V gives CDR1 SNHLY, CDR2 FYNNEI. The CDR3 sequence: CASSYSAGWNTGELFF. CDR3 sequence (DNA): TGTGCCAGCAGTTATTCGGCAGGGTGGAACACCGGGGAGCTGTTTTTT.

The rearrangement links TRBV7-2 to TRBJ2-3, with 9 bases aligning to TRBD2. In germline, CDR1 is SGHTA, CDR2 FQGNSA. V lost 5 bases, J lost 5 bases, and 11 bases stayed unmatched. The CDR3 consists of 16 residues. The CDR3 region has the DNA TGTGCCAGCAGCCGGCGGGGGGGTATTAGCGGAGATACGCAGTATTTT. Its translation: CASSRRGGISGDTQYF.

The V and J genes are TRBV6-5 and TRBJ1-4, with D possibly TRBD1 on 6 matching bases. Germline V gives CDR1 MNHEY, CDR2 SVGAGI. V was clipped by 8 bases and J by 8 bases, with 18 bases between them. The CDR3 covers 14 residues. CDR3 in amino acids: CASVNSGQIEKLFF. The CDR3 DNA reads TGTGCCAGCGTCAATTCCGGACAGATCGAAAAACTGTTTTTT.

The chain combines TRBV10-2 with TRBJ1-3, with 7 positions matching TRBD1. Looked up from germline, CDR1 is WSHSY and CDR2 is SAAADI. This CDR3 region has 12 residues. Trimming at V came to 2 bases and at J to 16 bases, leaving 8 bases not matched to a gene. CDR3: CASSERTGVRYF. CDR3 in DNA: TGCGCCAGCAGTGAGAGGACAGGAGTTCGGTATTTT.

The CDR3 spells CASSGDRFESYEQYF. The DNA for the CDR3 is TGTGCCAGCTCAGGGGACAGATTCGAATCCTACGAGCAGTACTTC. The chain carries TRBV18 and TRBJ2-7; 7 nucleotides line up with TRBD1. V gave up 5 bases and J gave up 1 base; unmatched junction bases: 8. Germline lookup yields CDR1 KGHSH and CDR2 LQKENI. The CDR3 has 15 amino acids.

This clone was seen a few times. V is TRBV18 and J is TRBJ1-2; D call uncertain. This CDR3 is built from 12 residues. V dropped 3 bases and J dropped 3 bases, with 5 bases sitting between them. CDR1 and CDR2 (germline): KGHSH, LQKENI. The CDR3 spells CASSPSDYGYTF. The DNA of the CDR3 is TGTGCCAGCTCACCGTCAGACTATGGCTACACCTTC.

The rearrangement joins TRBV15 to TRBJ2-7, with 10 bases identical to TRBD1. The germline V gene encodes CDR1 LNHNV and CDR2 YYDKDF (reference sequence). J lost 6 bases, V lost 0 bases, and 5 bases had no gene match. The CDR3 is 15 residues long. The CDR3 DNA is TGTGCCACCAGCAGAGACGCGACAGGGGGCAGCGAGCAGTACTTC. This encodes CATSRDATGGSEQYF. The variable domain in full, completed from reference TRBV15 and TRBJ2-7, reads DAMVIQNPRYQVTQFGKPVTLSCSQTLNHNVMYWYQQKSSQAPKLLFHYYDKDFNNEADTPDNFQSRRPNTSFCFLDIRSPGLGDTAMYLCATSRDATGGSEQYFGPGTRLTVT.

The DNA of the CDR3 is TGTGCCAGCAGCTTATTTGCCAGCTCTGGAAACACCATATATTTT. The encoded protein is CASSLFASSGNTIYF. The gene calls are TRBV7-9 and TRBJ1-3; the D is unclear. V was shortened by 2 bases and J by 0 bases, with 8 bases between the two germline ends. CDR1 and CDR2 from the germline V gene are SEHNR and FQNEAQ (reference sequence). The CDR3 consists of 15 residues.

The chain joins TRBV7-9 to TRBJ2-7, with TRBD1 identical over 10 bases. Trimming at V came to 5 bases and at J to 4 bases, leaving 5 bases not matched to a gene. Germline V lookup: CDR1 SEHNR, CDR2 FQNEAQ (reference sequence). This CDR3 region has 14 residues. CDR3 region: CASSNRDRGYEQYF. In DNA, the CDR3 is TGTGCCAGCAGCAACCGGGACAGGGGATACGAGCAGTACTTC.

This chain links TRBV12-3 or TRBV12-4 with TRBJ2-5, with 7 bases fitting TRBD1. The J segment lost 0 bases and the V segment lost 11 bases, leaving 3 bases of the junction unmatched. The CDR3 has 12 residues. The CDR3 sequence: CAVQGDQETQYF. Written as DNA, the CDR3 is TGTGCCGTCCAGGGGGACCAAGAGACCCAGTACTTC.

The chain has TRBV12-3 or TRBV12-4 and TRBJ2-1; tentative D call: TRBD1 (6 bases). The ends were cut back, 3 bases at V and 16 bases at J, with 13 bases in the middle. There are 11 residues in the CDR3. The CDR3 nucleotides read TGTGCCAGCAGTTTGTCGGGACATGAATTCTTC. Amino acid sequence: CASSLSGHEFF.

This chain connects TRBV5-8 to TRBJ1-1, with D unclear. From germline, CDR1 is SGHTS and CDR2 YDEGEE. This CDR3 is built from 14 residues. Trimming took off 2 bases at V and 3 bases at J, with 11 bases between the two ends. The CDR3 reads CASSFGQKHTEAFF. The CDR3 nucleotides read TGTGCCAGCAGCTTTGGGCAAAAGCACACTGAAGCTTTCTTT.

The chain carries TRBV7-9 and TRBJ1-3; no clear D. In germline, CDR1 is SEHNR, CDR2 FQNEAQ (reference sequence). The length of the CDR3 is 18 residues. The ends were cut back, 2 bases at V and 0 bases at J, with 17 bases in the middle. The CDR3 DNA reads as TGTGCCAGCAGCTTATTCGGTTCCCCCGAGAACTCTGGAAACACCATATATTTT. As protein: CASSLFGSPENSGNTIYF.